The following is a TCR beta chain sequence with its context. Source study methods: Amplification of reference gene primers provided the estimated nucleated cell counts. Assay: immunoSEQ multiplex PCR; the TCRdb copy retains only in-frame clones and omits some. The V and J calls and clone size are taken from that table; D and trimming were inferred from the DNA. The repertoire includes about 120,000 clones, approximately 77% of them detected once, and approximately 8% sits in the top ten. The sample originates from a study of blood T cell repertoires in COVID-19. Whole-study context: Both acute and convalescent COVID-19 samples were obtained from the United States, Italy and Spain. Sample material is recorded as cDNA or gDNA derived from T cells, B-cell-depleted T cells, or PBMCs.

The length of the CDR3 is 14 residues. Trimming stripped 5 bases from V and 2 bases from J, with 10 bases between. CDR1 and CDR2 from the germline V gene are SGHTA and FQGNSA. This sequence joins TRBV7-2 and TRBJ1-5; D unresolved. The TCR sequence derives from a human donor in a cohort sampled during active COVID-19. Sequencing used peripheral blood. CDR3 loop: CASSPGGGNQPQHF. The DNA for the CDR3 is TGTGCCAGCAGCCCTGGCGGGGGCAATCAGCCCCAGCATTTT.